The clone carrying this T cell receptor (beta chain) was seen a handful of times. Its target is not known. This CDR3 comprises 13 residues. Germline CDR1 MNHEY, CDR2 SMNVEV (reference sequence). The ends lost 6 bases at V and 8 bases at J; junction bases unmatched: 7. These data are taken from a study of T cell responses to AZD1222 COVID-19 vaccine. Study conclusions and caveats: After two AZD1222 doses, spike-specific TCR breadth and depth rose versus day 0.

Data came from immunoSEQ multiplex PCR; TCRdb stores just in-frame clones and leaves some out. The sample records some 120,000 clones, approximately 90% being singletons. This chain links TRBV27 with TRBJ1-2, with 9 bases identical to TRBD1. The receptor's source is an adult in good health. The sequenced sample was peripheral blood, obtained on day 0 of AZD1222 vaccination. In DNA form, the CDR3 reads TGTGCCAGCAGCCCACAGGGGGCCCGAGGCTACACCTTC. It encodes CASSPQGARGYTF.